This T cell receptor (beta chain) appears in the sequencing data of a study of blood T cell repertoires in COVID-19. At the level of the study: Spain, Italy and the United States supplied samples that represented acute and convalescent COVID-19. The analysed material was cDNA or gDNA that came from T cells, B-cell-depleted T cells, or PBMCs.

Two negative PCRs, clearance, or symptom resolution had been documented for recovered Cohort 3 donors. Germline lookup yields CDR1 SGHTA and CDR2 FQGNSA. Unmatched junction bases numbered 8, after V lost 5 bases and J lost 4 bases. The CDR3 runs to 15 residues. This table comes from immunoSEQ multiplex PCR, and its TCRdb copy is limited to in-frame clones, with some not included. The sample records about 220,000 clones, about 88% being singletons. This clone appeared a single time. Other DNA sequences in the same sample also yield this CDR3. Material: PBMCs or T cells enriched from blood (not recorded which). The V and J genes are TRBV7-2 and TRBJ1-5, with TRBD1 matching 7 bases. This TCR was sampled from a woman in her twenties or thirties who had recovered from COVID-19. The CDR3 spells CASSPRQGGNQPQHF. As DNA, the CDR3 is TGTGCCAGCAGCCCCCGACAGGGTGGGAATCAGCCCCAGCATTTT.